The T cell receptor (beta chain) described here comes from a study of T-cell reconstitution after alpha-beta-depleted transplantation in children. Study-wide results and limits: Surviving recipient cells, namely T cells and thymic progenitors, were the source of high day-60 TCRbeta diversity in some patients. Among T cells one year after transplant, newly produced cells accounted for most counts and diversity. In patients about two months after transplant, alpha-beta T cells reportedly arose from several hundred expanded graft clones.

Looked up from germline, CDR1 is SGDLS and CDR2 is YYNGEE. The CDR3 spans 13 residues. The germline V and J ends were trimmed by 4 bases and 5 bases, with 10 bases remaining between them. This clonotype occurred many times. Its target is unknown. Unique molecular identifiers were used in preparing the TCRbeta library. A single record per CDR3 protein comes from TCRdb applying MiXCR to the PCR reads. The repertoire holds about 280,000 distinct CDR3 sequences, about 9.9% seen once, with 20% to 25% in the top ten. V is TRBV9 and J is TRBJ2-1, with unresolved D. This receptor was taken from a male patient under 10 years old who had a stem cell transplant for chronic granulomatous disease, so the T cells may come from the graft donor. Sequencing used peripheral blood, obtained 180 days after TCRalphabeta/CD19-depleted stem cell transplant. CDR3 nucleotide sequence: TGTGCCAGCAGCCCCTCGACCCACAATGAGCAGTTCTTC. Translating it yields CASSPSTHNEQFF.